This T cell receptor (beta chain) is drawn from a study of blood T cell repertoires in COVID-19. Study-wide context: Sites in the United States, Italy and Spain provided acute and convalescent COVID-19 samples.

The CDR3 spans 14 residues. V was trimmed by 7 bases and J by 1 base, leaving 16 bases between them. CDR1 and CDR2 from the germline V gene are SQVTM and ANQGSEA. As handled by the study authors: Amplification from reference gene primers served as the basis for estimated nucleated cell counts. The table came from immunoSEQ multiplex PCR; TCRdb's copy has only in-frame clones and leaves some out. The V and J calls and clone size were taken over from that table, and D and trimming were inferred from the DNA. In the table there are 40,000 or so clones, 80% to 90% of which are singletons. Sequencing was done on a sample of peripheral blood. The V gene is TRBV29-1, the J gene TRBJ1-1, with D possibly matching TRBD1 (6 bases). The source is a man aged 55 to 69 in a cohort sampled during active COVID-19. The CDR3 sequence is CSGRLGATNTEAFF. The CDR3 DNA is TGCAGCGGTCGATTGGGGGCCACGAACACTGAAGCTTTCTTT.